Detailed here is one T cell receptor beta chain. The data belong to a study of blood T cell repertoires in COVID-19. Study summary: Samples taken during acute and convalescent COVID-19 were collected in the United States, Italy and Spain. PBMCs, B-cell-depleted T cells, or T cells provided the cDNA or gDNA that made up the material.

Germline values: CDR1 SGDLS, CDR2 YYNGEE. The CDR3 length is 14 residues. Trimming took off 3 bases at V and 6 bases at J, with 16 bases between the two ends. How the authors handled the data: Researchers report that nucleated cell counts were estimated from reference gene primer amplification. Measured with immunoSEQ multiplex PCR; TCRdb has only the in-frame clones, and not every one. The DNA gave D and trimming, while V, J and clone size come from that table. The sample lists hundreds of thousands of clones; 89% were seen once. The V and J genes are TRBV9 and TRBJ2-7; D remains ambiguous. The clonotype comes from a woman in her sixties with acute or convalescent COVID-19. Sequencing used peripheral blood. The CDR3 DNA is TGTGCCAGCAGCGGTAGTACCAGGATAGGCGAGCAGTACTTC. It encodes CASSGSTRIGEQYF.